A selection of T cell receptor beta chains follows, all from one sample in a study of blood T cells in healthy people across ages. TCRdb passed the 5' RACE reads through MiXCR, listing each CDR3 protein once. Of approximately 360,000 distinct CDR3 sequences listed, roughly half are singletons. What was sequenced was blood. The receptor source for this set is a man aged 55 to 70 in good health. CDR3s include the opening cysteine and the closing phenylalanine or tryptophan. A D gene is named only where the DNA matches it firmly. A row's size may be missing; if present it is once, few, many or a size class.

J	size	D	V	CDR3	DNA
TRBJ1-5	-	-	TRBV20-1	CSARATGRPQHF	TGCAGTGCTAGAGCCACAGGACGGCCCCAGCATTTT
TRBJ2-7	-	-	TRBV7-2	CASSQAGSSRNEQYF	TGTGCCAGCAGCCAGGCGGGGTCGTCTAGGAACGAGCAGTACTTC
TRBJ2-1	few	TRBD1	TRBV5-1	CASSLGDRVEEQFF	TGCGCCAGCAGCTTGGGGGACAGGGTCGAAGAGCAGTTCTTC
TRBJ2-5	-	-	TRBV10-2	CASSGQEKETQYF	TGCGCCAGCAGTGGACAAGAGAAAGAGACCCAGTACTTC
TRBJ2-3	-	-	TRBV5-4	CASSPQGRETDTQYF	TGTGCCAGCAGCCCACAGGGGCGGGAGACAGATACGCAGTATTTT
TRBJ1-5	few	-	TRBV29-1	CSVVGSKLSNQPQHF	TGCAGCGTTGTAGGCAGTAAACTTAGCAATCAGCCCCAGCATTTT
TRBJ2-2	-	TRBD2	TRBV10-3	CAISDGGDTGELFF	TGTGCCATCAGTGACGGGGGGGACACCGGGGAGCTGTTTTTT
TRBJ2-1	few	TRBD2	TRBV6-2/TRBV6-3	CASSPGWTSGANEQFF	TGTGCCAGCAGCCCCGGTTGGACTAGCGGGGCAAATGAGCAGTTCTTC
TRBJ2-7	-	-	TRBV7-2	CASSPYPVYEQYF	TGTGCCAGCAGCCCATATCCAGTGTACGAGCAGTACTTC
TRBJ2-1	many	TRBD2	TRBV7-2	CASSSHSGSRDEQFF	TGTGCCAGCAGCTCCCATAGCGGGAGCCGTGATGAGCAGTTCTTC
TRBJ2-7	few	TRBD2	TRBV27	CASSSRLAGAHEQYF	TGTGCCAGCAGTTCTAGACTAGCGGGGGCCCACGAGCAGTACTTC
TRBJ2-5	once	-	TRBV7-3	CASSKYQGTQYF	TGTGCCAGCAGCAAGTACCAAGGGACCCAGTACTTC
TRBJ2-1	-	TRBD1	TRBV11-2	CASSPTGDYNEQFF	TGTGCCAGCAGCCCGACAGGGGACTACAATGAGCAGTTCTTC
TRBJ2-5	once	TRBD1	TRBV10-3	CAISSGGGEQYF	TGTGCCATCAGTTCAGGGGGCGGGGAGCAGTACTTC